Listed below are T cell receptor beta chains from one sample, sequenced in a study of T-cell reconstitution after alpha-beta-depleted transplantation in children. From the PCR reads, TCRdb called clonotypes with MiXCR, one entry per CDR3 protein. Of around 670,000 distinct CDR3 sequences detected, around 14% appear once; the ten largest clones hold around 0.8%. The source was PBMCs, collected before TCRalphabeta/CD19-depleted stem cell transplant. The receptors were sampled from a girl aged 2-10 years with congenital amegakaryocytic thrombocytopenia, due to receive a stem cell transplant. Both conserved end residues are part of each CDR3. A D gene is named only where the DNA matches it firmly. Clone size is stated in some rows and not others, as once, few, many or a class when expanded.

size: NA
V: TRBV20-1
D: NA
J: TRBJ2-3
DNA: TGCAGTGCTAGGCTACCCGGGACCCTGGGCCTGTATTTT
CDR3: CSARLPGTLGLYF

size: many
V: TRBV14
D: NA
J: TRBJ2-2
DNA: TGTGCCAGCAGCCAATTTAACACTTACACCGGGGAGCTGTTTTTT
CDR3: CASSQFNTYTGELFF

size: few
V: TRBV6-1
D: NA
J: TRBJ2-7
DNA: TGTGCCAGTTTCCGGACGGGAGCCTACGAGCAGTACTTC
CDR3: CASFRTGAYEQYF

size: NA
V: TRBV7-3
D: TRBD2
J: TRBJ2-5
DNA: TGTGCCAGCAGCCCGACTAGCCTGGAGACCCAGTACTTC
CDR3: CASSPTSLETQYF

size: once
V: TRBV12-3/TRBV12-4
D: NA
J: TRBJ1-2
DNA: TGTCCCAGCAGTCAATCCTATACAGGGCTGGACTATGCCTACACCTTC
CDR3: CPSSQSYTGLDYAYTF

size: NA
V: TRBV5-1
D: NA
J: TRBJ1-1
DNA: TGCGCCAGCAGCGCCACACAGAACACTGAAGCTTTCTTT
CDR3: CASSATQNTEAFF

size: NA
V: TRBV5-1
D: NA
J: TRBJ2-3
DNA: TGCGCCAGCAGCCGACAGGACCTCACAGATACGCAGTATTTT
CDR3: CASSRQDLTDTQYF

size: many
V: TRBV5-8
D: NA
J: TRBJ1-4
DNA: TGTGCCAGCACCATAATGGTCGGGGTTACGGCTAATGAAAAACTGTTTTTT
CDR3: CASTIMVGVTANEKLFF

size: few
V: TRBV19
D: TRBD1
J: TRBJ2-2
DNA: TGTGCCAGTGGGACAGGGGGCGATGGCGGGGAGCTGTTTTTT
CDR3: CASGTGGDGGELFF

size: many
V: TRBV7-9
D: NA
J: TRBJ2-4
DNA: TGTGCCAGCAGCTTAAGTGGGCCCACCGGTGACATTCAGTACTTC
CDR3: CASSLSGPTGDIQYF

size: medium-sized
V: TRBV7-3
D: TRBD2
J: TRBJ2-1
DNA: TGTGCCAGCAGCGTTGGACTAGCGGGAAACAATGAGCAGTTCTTC
CDR3: CASSVGLAGNNEQFF

size: few
V: TRBV29-1
D: NA
J: TRBJ1-1
DNA: TGCAGCGTTGAAGACTGGTACGCTGAAGCTTTCTTT
CDR3: CSVEDWYAEAFF

size: NA
V: TRBV7-2
D: NA
J: TRBJ2-3
DNA: TGTGCCAGCAGCTCCGGCTGGGGAACAGATACGCAGTATTTT
CDR3: CASSSGWGTDTQYF

size: many
V: TRBV5-1
D: NA
J: TRBJ1-2
DNA: TGCGCCAGCAGCTGGGGCCTTAACTATGGCTACACCTTC
CDR3: CASSWGLNYGYTF

size: many
V: TRBV10-2
D: NA
J: TRBJ2-3
DNA: TGCGCCATCTCCGCCCTGGGGACAGATACGCAGTATTTT
CDR3: CAISALGTDTQYF

size: NA
V: TRBV5-5
D: NA
J: TRBJ2-1
DNA: TGTGCCAGCAGCTCCAAGGGTAATGAGCAGTTCTTC
CDR3: CASSSKGNEQFF

size: many
V: TRBV5-1
D: NA
J: TRBJ1-2
DNA: TGCGCCAGCAGCTTCTCGAGCTATGGCTACACCTTC
CDR3: CASSFSSYGYTF

size: many
V: TRBV5-1
D: NA
J: TRBJ2-3
DNA: TGCGCCAGCAGCTTGACTACTAGGGTAGATACGCAGTATTTT
CDR3: CASSLTTRVDTQYF

size: few
V: TRBV10-3
D: TRBD1
J: TRBJ2-7
DNA: TGTGCCATCAGTGAACCGGACAGGGCCAAGTACTTC
CDR3: CAISEPDRAKYF

size: many
V: TRBV29-1
D: NA
J: TRBJ2-3
DNA: TGCAGCGTTAGGGGGGGCGAGGTGGGCACAGATACGCAGTATTTT
CDR3: CSVRGGEVGTDTQYF

size: NA
V: TRBV29-1
D: TRBD2
J: TRBJ2-2
DNA: TGCAGCGTTGGGGCGGGAGCTTATACCGGGGAGCTGTTTTTT
CDR3: CSVGAGAYTGELFF

size: many
V: TRBV7-2
D: NA
J: TRBJ1-5
DNA: TGTGCCAGCAGCTTAATACCGGGGGCTAGCAATCAGCCCCAGCATTTT
CDR3: CASSLIPGASNQPQHF

size: many
V: TRBV28
D: NA
J: TRBJ2-7
DNA: TGTGCCAGCAGTTTCTCTGGCCCCTACGAGCAGTACTTC
CDR3: CASSFSGPYEQYF

size: few
V: TRBV12-3/TRBV12-4
D: TRBD2
J: TRBJ2-1
DNA: TGTGCCAGCAGCATTAGCGGGAGAAACTCCTACAATGAGCAGTTCTTC
CDR3: CASSISGRNSYNEQFF

size: many
V: TRBV5-1
D: TRBD1
J: TRBJ1-1
DNA: TGCGCCAGCAGCTTACAGGGGGCATCTGAAGCTTTCTTT
CDR3: CASSLQGASEAFF

size: few
V: TRBV11-2
D: NA
J: TRBJ2-7
DNA: TGTGCCAGCAGCTTAGATTGGGGTTCCTTCTACGAGCAGTACTTC
CDR3: CASSLDWGSFYEQYF

size: few
V: TRBV6-1
D: TRBD2
J: TRBJ2-1
DNA: TGTGCCAGCAGTGGATCGCCTAGCGGCAATGAGCAGTTCTTC
CDR3: CASSGSPSGNEQFF

size: many
V: TRBV20-1
D: NA
J: TRBJ2-1
DNA: TGCAGTGCTAGACCGGTCCACCCCTACAATGAGCAGTTCTTC
CDR3: CSARPVHPYNEQFF

size: many
V: TRBV20-1
D: NA
J: TRBJ1-1
DNA: TGCAGTGCTAGAGATTGGGGCTTTGACACTGAAGCTTTCTTT
CDR3: CSARDWGFDTEAFF

size: NA
V: TRBV20-1
D: NA
J: TRBJ1-1
DNA: TGCAGTGCTAGGGGAGGGGGACGAGACACTGAAGCTTTCTTT
CDR3: CSARGGGRDTEAFF

size: NA
V: TRBV30
D: NA
J: TRBJ1-5
DNA: TGTGCCTGGAATCTGGGGTTTGGGGATCAGCCCCAGCATTTT
CDR3: CAWNLGFGDQPQHF

size: NA
V: TRBV20-1
D: NA
J: TRBJ2-5
DNA: TGCAGTGCAGGGGACTTACGAGACACCCAGTACTTC
CDR3: CSAGDLRDTQYF

size: many
V: TRBV18
D: TRBD2
J: TRBJ2-5
DNA: TGTGCCAGCTCATTTAGACTAGCGGGAGAGGAGACCCAGTACTTC
CDR3: CASSFRLAGEETQYF

size: many
V: TRBV5-1
D: NA
J: TRBJ2-1
DNA: TGCGCCAGCAGCGTTTACAATGAGCAGTTCTTC
CDR3: CASSVYNEQFF

size: few
V: TRBV28
D: TRBD2
J: TRBJ2-3
DNA: TGTGCCAGCAGTTCTAGCGGTCAAAAAACAGATACGCAGTATTTT
CDR3: CASSSSGQKTDTQYF

size: few
V: TRBV20-1
D: NA
J: TRBJ2-7
DNA: TGCAGTGCTGGGGGTCCCTACGAGCAGTACTTC
CDR3: CSAGGPYEQYF

size: few
V: TRBV6-1
D: NA
J: TRBJ2-7
DNA: TGTGCCAGCAGTCCAGGACAAGGGATGATCTACGAGCAGTACTTC
CDR3: CASSPGQGMIYEQYF

size: NA
V: TRBV19
D: NA
J: TRBJ2-5
DNA: TGTGCCAGTAGTTCTCCGCAGGGGATCTCAGAGACCCAGTACTTC
CDR3: CASSSPQGISETQYF

size: many
V: TRBV20-1
D: TRBD2
J: TRBJ2-5
DNA: TGCAGTGCCGAACGGGTAGGACTAGCGGGAGAGACCCAGTACTTC
CDR3: CSAERVGLAGETQYF

size: many
V: TRBV20-1
D: TRBD2
J: TRBJ2-5
DNA: TGCAGTGCTAGAGAAAGGGGAGCGGGAGGACGAGAGACCCAGTACTTC
CDR3: CSARERGAGGRETQYF

size: NA
V: TRBV6-4
D: TRBD2
J: TRBJ2-1
DNA: TGTGCCAGCAGTCCCGGGACTAGCGGGATGGGAAGCTCCTACAATGAGCAGTTCTTC
CDR3: CASSPGTSGMGSSYNEQFF

size: many
V: TRBV28
D: TRBD2
J: TRBJ2-7
DNA: TGTGCCAGCAGTTTATTTTGGGGGACTAGCGGGAGGATTTACGAGCAGTACTTC
CDR3: CASSLFWGTSGRIYEQYF

size: many
V: TRBV5-1
D: TRBD1
J: TRBJ2-5
DNA: TGCGCCAGCAGCTCTCCGGGGACAGTTGAAGAGACCCAGTACTTC
CDR3: CASSSPGTVEETQYF

size: NA
V: TRBV20-1
D: TRBD1
J: TRBJ2-1
DNA: TGCAGTGCTAGAGATCCGACCAGGGGGCCCTACAATGAGCAGTTCTTC
CDR3: CSARDPTRGPYNEQFF

size: many
V: TRBV10-2
D: NA
J: TRBJ2-5
DNA: TGCGCCAGCAGTGGTCCTCGGGAGACCCAGTACTTC
CDR3: CASSGPRETQYF

size: many
V: TRBV29-1
D: NA
J: TRBJ1-2
DNA: TGCAGCGTTGAGGTGAATAACTATGGCTACACCTTC
CDR3: CSVEVNNYGYTF

size: many
V: TRBV7-9
D: NA
J: TRBJ1-1
DNA: TGTGCCAGCAGCTCCCTTCTCGCGGCGGGCAACACTGAAGCTTTCTTT
CDR3: CASSSLLAAGNTEAFF

size: many
V: TRBV10-3
D: NA
J: TRBJ2-2
DNA: TGTGCCAATGTGACGGGGACCGGGGAGCTGTTTTTT
CDR3: CANVTGTGELFF

size: many
V: TRBV5-1
D: TRBD1
J: TRBJ2-3
DNA: TGCGCCAGCAGGGCTGGACAGGGCGGCACAGATACGCAGTATTTT
CDR3: CASRAGQGGTDTQYF

size: many
V: TRBV24-1
D: NA
J: TRBJ2-1
DNA: TGTGCCACCGGATCAACCTCCTACAATGAGCAGTTCTTC
CDR3: CATGSTSYNEQFF

size: many
V: TRBV4-2
D: NA
J: TRBJ2-5
DNA: TGTGCCAGCAGCCAAGCCCCCCCAGGGGTAGAGACCCAGTACTTC
CDR3: CASSQAPPGVETQYF

size: many
V: TRBV10-2
D: NA
J: TRBJ2-1
DNA: TGCGCCAGCGATAATGGGGCGGGGGCCCTCACCTTATACAATGAGCAGTTCTTC
CDR3: CASDNGAGALTLYNEQFF

size: few
V: TRBV5-1
D: TRBD2
J: TRBJ2-1
DNA: TGCGCCAGCAGCTTCAAGACTAGCAGTTACTACAATGAGCAGTTCTTC
CDR3: CASSFKTSSYYNEQFF

size: many
V: TRBV5-1
D: TRBD1
J: TRBJ2-3
DNA: TGCGCCAGCAGCCTGCCACAGGGGAGAGGAACAGATACGCAGTATTTT
CDR3: CASSLPQGRGTDTQYF

size: NA
V: TRBV11-2
D: NA
J: TRBJ2-7
DNA: TGTGCCAGCAGCTTAGATCGGGTTTGGGGGCTCGCCTACGAGCAGTACTTC
CDR3: CASSLDRVWGLAYEQYF

size: few
V: TRBV7-8
D: NA
J: TRBJ2-1
DNA: TGTGCCAGCAGCTTAAGGGGAACGGGCGCGTACAATGAGCAGTTCTTC
CDR3: CASSLRGTGAYNEQFF

size: many
V: TRBV5-1
D: NA
J: TRBJ2-7
DNA: TGCGCCAGCAGTAAAAACAGCTACTCGTACGAGCAGTACTTC
CDR3: CASSKNSYSYEQYF

size: many
V: TRBV5-1
D: TRBD2
J: TRBJ2-1
DNA: TGCGCCAGCAGCTTGGCCAGACAGCGGGGCGATGAGCAGTTCTTC
CDR3: CASSLARQRGDEQFF

size: NA
V: TRBV29-1
D: TRBD2
J: TRBJ2-7
DNA: TGCAGCGTTAAAGCGGGAGGTTCCTACGAGCAGTACTTC
CDR3: CSVKAGGSYEQYF

size: few
V: TRBV2
D: NA
J: TRBJ2-3
DNA: TGTGCCAGCAGCTGGCGGCAGAATTGGGGATATACGCAGTATTTT
CDR3: CASSWRQNWGYTQYF